This TCR beta chain emerged from a study of blood T cell repertoires in COVID-19. Study information: From T cells, B-cell-depleted T cells, or PBMCs came the material, which was cDNA or gDNA.

Germline values: CDR1 SGHNT, CDR2 YYREEE (reference sequence). The CDR3 is 16 amino acids. J lost 2 bases, V lost 2 bases, and 3 bases had no gene match. Authors' data handling: The authors estimated nucleated cell counts from reference gene primer amplification. Assay: immunoSEQ multiplex PCR; the TCRdb copy retains only in-frame clones and omits some. The DNA gave D and trimming, while V, J and clone size come from that table. The data hold some 150,000 clones, with 80% to 90% observed a single time. This clone was detected a few times. This sequence was found in a woman aged 55-75 years with active COVID-19. This chain connects TRBV5-4 to TRBJ2-7, with TRBD2 matching over 14 bases. Sequenced: peripheral blood. CDR3 DNA: TGTGCCAGCAGCTTTGGGACTAGCGGGAGACCCTACGAGCAGTACTTC. This codes for CASSFGTSGRPYEQYF. The entire variable domain, with the rest obtained from reference TRBV5-4 and TRBJ2-7, is as follows: ETGVTQSPTHLIKTRGQQVTLRCSSQSGHNTVSWYQQALGQGPQFIFQYYREEENGRGNFPPRFSGLQFPNYSSELNVNALELDDSALYLCASSFGTSGRPYEQYFGPGTRLTVT.